Sequencing of this T cell receptor (beta chain) was carried out in a study of blood T cell repertoires in COVID-19. Study overall: The study drew acute and convalescent COVID-19 samples from the United States, Italy and Spain. The analysed material was cDNA or gDNA that came from T cells, B-cell-depleted T cells, or PBMCs.

Authors' processing steps: Estimated nucleated cell counts came from reference gene primer amplification. The data were produced by immunoSEQ multiplex PCR, yet TCRdb's version contains in-frame clones alone and is incomplete. The V and J calls and clone size are taken from that table; D and trimming were inferred from the DNA. The profile shows 70,000 to 85,000 clones, 80% to 90% of them singletons. The CDR3 has 15 amino acids. Trimming cost V 1 base and J 5 bases; bases outside gene matches: 7. Germline assignment: CDR1 LGHNA and CDR2 YNFKEQ. The chain is built from TRBV4-2 and TRBJ1-1; 7 bases match TRBD1. The sample comprised peripheral blood. This TCR came from a man of 80 years or more with active or convalescent COVID-19. The CDR3 region is CASSQVTGSNTEAFF. The CDR3 DNA follows: TGTGCCAGCAGCCAAGTGACAGGGAGTAATACTGAAGCTTTCTTT.